This T cell receptor beta chain came from a study of T cell responses to AZD1222 COVID-19 vaccine. Findings and limits, study-wide: Unmutated variant regions are reportedly the target of nearly half of TCRs that are spike-specific.

This clone has just one count. The antigen is unknown. The CDR3 spans 15 residues. Unmatched junction bases numbered 2, after V lost 2 bases and J lost 1 base. The V gene's germline CDR1 is MNHEY and CDR2 SVGAGI. Here immunoSEQ multiplex PCR was the method, and the copy in TCRdb shows in-frame clones only, minus some. The table shows roughly 150,000 clones, with 88% occurring only once. The TCR sequence derives from an adult in good health. The chain couples TRBV6-5 to TRBJ2-5; 9 nucleotides match TRBD1. The sequencing used peripheral blood, collected on day 0 of MenACWY control vaccination. For the CDR3, the DNA is TGTGCCAGCAGTTACGACAGGGGGGGCCAAGAGACCCAGTACTTC. Residues: CASSYDRGGQETQYF.